The 16 T cell receptor beta chains listed next were all sequenced from one sample in a study of T cell changes during pregnancy in multiple sclerosis. Repertoires were generated with immunoSEQ multiplex PCR, while TCRdb's copy carries only in-frame clones and drops some. The data show around 55,000 clones, roughly 93% seen once. The sample consisted of CD8+ T cells from peripheral blood mononuclear cells, taken in the second trimester of pregnancy. The receptors stem from a female donor with multiple sclerosis, enrolled in a pregnancy study.

This sequence joins TRBV19 and TRBJ2-3, with D possibly TRBD1 on 6 matching bases. With 6 bases removed from V and 3 bases from J, the gap between germline ends came to 7 bases. The CDR3 runs 12 residues. Germline V gene data show CDR1 as LNHDA and CDR2 as SQIVND (reference sequence). CDR3 amino acids: CASRDRTDTQYF. The CDR3 nucleotides are TGTGCCAGTAGGGACAGAACAGATACGCAGTATTTT. The complete variable domain, with remaining parts taken from reference TRBV19 and TRBJ2-3, reads DGGITQSPKYLFRKEGQNVTLSCEQNLNHDAMYWYRQDPGQGLRLIYYSQIVNDFQKGDIAEGYSVSREKKESFPLTVTSAQKNPTAFYLCASRDRTDTQYFGPGTRLTVL.

The chain has TRBV19 and TRBJ1-1; TRBD1 matches at 8 bases. The CDR3 consists of 13 residues. Trimming cost V 4 bases and J 6 bases; bases outside gene matches: 4. From germline, CDR1 is LNHDA and CDR2 SQIVND (reference sequence). For the CDR3, the DNA is TGTGCCAGTAGTACCGGACAGGGCTCTGAAGCTTTCTTT. This gives the protein CASSTGQGSEAFF.

The chain joins TRBV9 to TRBJ2-7; 7 bases map to TRBD1. This CDR3 spans 15 amino acids. J gave up 4 bases and V 0 bases, and 7 bases lay outside the gene matches. Germline values: CDR1 SGDLS, CDR2 YYNGEE. The CDR3 reads CASSVGQGVGYEQYF. The CDR3 DNA reads as TGTGCCAGCAGCGTAGGGCAGGGGGTGGGATACGAGCAGTACTTC. Filled out from reference TRBV9 and TRBJ2-7, the complete variable domain reads DSGVTQTPKHLITATGQRVTLRCSPRSGDLSVYWYQQSLDQGLQFLIQYYNGEERAKGNILERFSAQQFPDLHSELNLSSLELGDSALYFCASSVGQGVGYEQYFGPGTRLTVT.

The rearrangement links TRBV30 to TRBJ2-7, with 7 bases identical to TRBD1. The junction had 5 bases not matched to a gene; V was cut back by 0 bases and J by 3 bases. Germline V gives CDR1 GTSNPN, CDR2 SVGIG (reference sequence). The CDR3 is made up of 14 amino acids. As DNA, the CDR3 is TGTGCCTGGAGTGTACCTCCAGGGGGCTACGAGCAGTACTTC. The encoded protein is CAWSVPPGGYEQYF.

V is TRBV7-9 and J is TRBJ2-1; 9 bases match TRBD2. Trimming cost V 8 bases and J 7 bases; bases outside gene matches: 9. The length of the CDR3 is 14 residues. CDR1 is SEHNR, CDR2 FQNEAQ, per germline (reference sequence). The CDR3 spells CASVAGARGNEQFF. CDR3 bases: TGTGCCAGCGTAGCGGGAGCCCGGGGGAATGAGCAGTTCTTC.

The V gene is TRBV7-9, the J gene TRBJ2-7; TRBD1 aligns across 12 bases. The CDR3 is 15 residues long. The trim removed 5 bases at V and 2 bases at J, leaving 4 bases unmatched. Germline V gives CDR1 SEHNR, CDR2 FQNEAQ (reference sequence). CDR3 region: CASSPGTGGTYEQYF. The DNA of the CDR3 is TGTGCCAGCAGCCCCGGGACAGGGGGCACCTACGAGCAGTACTTC.

The chain has TRBV6-1 and TRBJ1-1; TRBD1 agrees at 11 bases. CDR1 is MNHNS and CDR2 is SASEGT in the germline V gene. The trim removed 7 bases at V and 7 bases at J, leaving 8 bases unmatched. The CDR3 consists of 14 residues. The CDR3 sequence: CASKEDRGLFEAFF. Written as DNA, the CDR3 is TGTGCCAGCAAAGAGGACAGGGGGCTTTTTGAAGCTTTCTTT.

The V call is TRBV25-1, the J call TRBJ2-2, with no clear D. Germline V lookup: CDR1 MGHDK, CDR2 SYGVNS. CDR3 length equals 13 residues. V was cut by 2 bases and J by 1 base, with 2 bases left in between. CDR3 loop: CASSELNTGELFF. The CDR3 coding sequence is TGTGCCAGCAGTGAACTGAACACCGGGGAGCTGTTTTTT.

V gene TRBV5-4 combines with J gene TRBJ2-7; TRBD1 might be the D (6 bases). The CDR3 runs to 15 residues. CDR1 is SGHNT and CDR2 is YYREEE in the germline V gene (reference sequence). The V gene lost 4 bases and the J gene lost 2 bases, with 16 bases spanning the gap. CDR3 sequence: CASSPWAGQTYEQYF. The DNA of the CDR3 is TGTGCCAGCAGCCCTTGGGCAGGACAGACCTACGAGCAGTACTTC. The complete variable domain, with remaining parts taken from reference TRBV5-4 and TRBJ2-7, reads ETGVTQSPTHLIKTRGQQVTLRCSSQSGHNTVSWYQQALGQGPQFIFQYYREEENGRGNFPPRFSGLQFPNYSSELNVNALELDDSALYLCASSPWAGQTYEQYFGPGTRLTVT.

This chain uses TRBV7-3 with TRBJ1-3, with 10 positions matching TRBD1. The ends lost 5 bases at V and 6 bases at J; junction bases unmatched: 10. The CDR3 spans 16 residues. The germline CDR1 and CDR2 sequences are SGHTA and FQGTGA. In DNA, the CDR3 is TGTGCCAGCAGCGCCTTCGCCGGGACAGGGGAAAACACCATATATTTT. Protein sequence: CASSAFAGTGENTIYF.

The V gene is TRBV18, the J gene TRBJ2-2; D gene ambiguous. The CDR3 runs to 17 residues. The V end was cut by 2 bases, the J end by 1 base, with 14 bases between. Germline V gene lookup returns CDR1 KGHSH and CDR2 LQKENI. This CDR3 is CASSPSPEQKNTGELFF. The CDR3 nucleotides read TGTGCCAGCTCACCAAGTCCCGAACAGAAGAACACCGGGGAGCTGTTTTTT. The full variable domain, with the rest looked up from reference TRBV18 and TRBJ2-2, is NAGVMQNPRHLVRRRGQEARLRCSPMKGHSHVYWYRQLPEEGLKFMVYLQKENIIDESGMPKERFSAEFPKEGPSILRIQQVVRGDSAAYFCASSPSPEQKNTGELFFGEGSRLTVL.

This chain joins TRBV5-6 and TRBJ1-2; 7 nucleotides line up with TRBD1. The CDR3 consists of 14 residues. Per germline, CDR1 SGHDT and CDR2 YYEEEE. Trimming cost V 5 bases and J 4 bases; bases outside gene matches: 8. The CDR3 DNA follows: TGTGCCAGCAGGACCTCGACAGGGATCTATGGCTACACCTTC. This translates into CASRTSTGIYGYTF.

This clone has only a few counts. The chain links TRBV18 to TRBJ2-7; 7 nucleotides agree with TRBD1. The CDR3 consists of 14 residues. Germline CDR1 KGHSH, CDR2 LQKENI. Trimming cost V 5 bases and J 3 bases; bases outside gene matches: 7. CDR3 DNA: TGTGCCAGCTCAAGGACAGGATTAGTCTACGAGCAGTACTTC. Its translation is CASSRTGLVYEQYF. The full variable domain, in which reference TRBV18 and TRBJ2-7 provide the parts outside the CDR3, is NAGVMQNPRHLVRRRGQEARLRCSPMKGHSHVYWYRQLPEEGLKFMVYLQKENIIDESGMPKERFSAEFPKEGPSILRIQQVVRGDSAAYFCASSRTGLVYEQYFGPGTRLTVT.

V gene TRBV27 combines with J gene TRBJ2-5, with a tentative D call TRBD1 (5 bases). Trimming left V 6 bases short and J 5 bases short, with 10 bases between. Germline loops: CDR1 MNHEY, CDR2 SMNVEV (reference sequence). This CDR3 spans 12 amino acids. Written as DNA, the CDR3 is TGTGCCAGCAGAGGGGCGCGGGAGACCCAGTACTTC. Encoded protein: CASRGARETQYF.

V gene TRBV7-3 combines with J gene TRBJ2-2; D is perhaps TRBD1 (8 bases). With 5 bases removed from V and 7 bases from J, the gap between germline ends came to 17 bases. This CDR3 contains 15 residues. Germline CDR1 SGHTA, CDR2 FQGTGA. The CDR3 bases are TGTGCCAGCAGCCGAGGACAGGGACTAAACGGGGAGCTGTTTTTT. It codes for CASSRGQGLNGELFF.

This sequence joins TRBV5-1 and TRBJ2-2, with 7 bases lining up with TRBD1. CDR3 size: 15 residues. CDR1 SGHRS and CDR2 YFSETQ come from the germline V gene. Trimming took 0 bases from V and 3 from J; bases not matched to a gene: 2. The DNA of the CDR3 is TGCGCCAGCAGCTTGGCGGACAGGCACACCGGGGAGCTGTTTTTT. Translated: CASSLADRHTGELFF.